The table lists the clone carrying this TCR beta chain with many counts. The target antigen is unknown. Trimming left V 7 bases short and J 7 bases short, with 7 bases between. Germline CDR1 and CDR2: SEHNR and FQNEAQ (reference sequence). This CDR3 comprises 11 residues. These data are taken from a study of T-cell reconstitution after alpha-beta-depleted transplantation in children. Whole-study findings and limits: Newly generated T cells supplied most T-cell counts and diversity one year post-transplant. Surviving thymic progenitors and recipient T cells were the source of high TCRbeta diversity at day 60 in some patients. Several hundred expanded graft clones reportedly gave rise to the alpha-beta T cells present about two months after transplant.

Unique molecular identifiers were incorporated when the TCRbeta library was constructed. Each CDR3 protein is one row after TCRdb ran MiXCR on the PCR reads. The sample lists about 160,000 distinct CDR3 sequences, 8.5% to 14% occurring once. Sequencing was performed on PBMCs, taken before TCRalphabeta/CD19-depleted stem cell transplant. The chain has TRBV7-9 and TRBJ2-2, with D unresolved. The TCR comes from a boy between 2 and 15 years old with acute myeloid leukemia, due to receive a stem cell transplant. Here the CDR3 reads CASKDVGELFF. The DNA of the CDR3 is TGTGCCAGCAAGGACGTCGGGGAGCTGTTTTTT. Variable domain in full (rest from reference TRBV7-9 and TRBJ2-2): DTGVSQNPRHKITKRGQNVTFRCDPISEHNRLYWYRQTLGQGPEFLTYFQNEAQLEKSRLLSDRFSAERPKGSFSTLEIQRTEQGDSAMYLCASKDVGELFFGEGSRLTVL.